These 5 T cell receptor beta chains share one sample of origin, sequenced in a study of cytomegalovirus exposure and HLA in healthy donors. This PCR relied on a set of 60 Vbeta primers and 13 Jbeta primers. Assay: immunoSEQ multiplex PCR; the TCRdb copy retains only in-frame clones and omits some. The table lists more than 150,000 clones, approximately 83% of them singletons. Specimen: PBMCs. Receptors originate from a woman in her late teens or twenties in good health and CMV-seronegative.

V is TRBV4-1 and J is TRBJ2-5; weak D call: TRBD1 (6 bases). Germline CDR1 and CDR2: MGHRA and YSYEKL. The CDR3 has 16 amino acids. The V and J ends lost 1 base and 5 bases respectively, with 17 bases between them. The CDR3 coding sequence is TGCGCCAGCAGCCAAGCCGGGGCCATGGGGGCGGAGACCCAGTACTTC. Amino acid sequence: CASSQAGAMGAETQYF.

The J gene is TRBJ1-4, the V gene TRBV2; the D gene is possibly TRBD1 (5 bases). Trimming took 4 bases from V and 2 from J, leaving 11 bases between them. Germline V gene data show CDR1 as SNHLY and CDR2 as FYNNEI. This CDR3 region has 15 residues. In nucleotides, the CDR3 is TGTGCCAGCAGTGTCGAAGGGGCTACTAATGAAAAACTGTTTTTT. Protein product: CASSVEGATNEKLFF.

This chain connects TRBV10-3 to TRBJ1-1; 7 bases agree with TRBD1. The CDR3 runs to 14 residues. Per the germline V gene, CDR1 is ENHRY and CDR2 is SYGVKD. J lost 0 bases, V lost 11 bases, and 9 bases had no gene match. The CDR3 sequence: CAVKTGSVNTEAFF. CDR3 nucleotides: TGTGCCGTGAAGACAGGGTCCGTGAACACTGAAGCTTTCTTT.

The rearrangement joins TRBV5-1 to TRBJ1-1; TRBD1 aligns across 10 bases. The germline V gene encodes CDR1 SGHRS and CDR2 YFSETQ. This CDR3 is 16 amino acids long. V shed 1 base, J shed 0 bases, and the junction held 3 bases outside the gene matches. DNA of the CDR3: TGCGCCAGCAGCTTGCGACAGGGGGCCGTGAACACTGAAGCTTTCTTT. It codes for CASSLRQGAVNTEAFF.

The rearrangement uses TRBV15 and TRBJ2-5; no reliable D call. The germline V and J ends were trimmed by 0 bases and 0 bases, with 8 bases remaining between them. CDR3 size: 15 residues. Germline assignment: CDR1 LNHNV and CDR2 YYDKDF (reference sequence). CDR3 region: CATSRDANDQETQYF. The CDR3 coding sequence is TGTGCCACCAGCAGAGATGCGAACGACCAAGAGACCCAGTACTTC.